This TCR beta chain emerged from a study of T cell repertoires in cytomegalovirus infection. Study information: Matching HLA type and CMV infection were both indicated by public TCR beta signatures. Broader study findings: CMV-specific HLA-C-restricted TCR beta clonotypes dominated the ex vivo response. Adding up the frequency of public TCR beta families identified people who carried CMV plus the relevant HLA.

The CDR3 consists of 15 residues. Germline V gives CDR1 SGHRS, CDR2 YFSETQ. Trimming pared 0 bases from V and 0 bases from J, leaving 10 bases between. TCRdb reprocessed the reads via MiXCR and lists one record per CDR3 protein. The sample includes 630,000 or so distinct CDR3 sequences, approximately 25% seen only once; the top ten take 8%. This clonotype showed up just a few times. Its antigen is still unknown. Sequencing was done on a sample of CD8+ T cells from PBMCs. The sequence was collected from a human donor in good health (CMV status not recorded). Some clones in this sample may be carry-over from other donors' samples. The genes are TRBV5-1 and TRBJ2-7; possibly TRBD1 or TRBD2 for D (5 bases each). The CDR3 DNA sequence: TGCGCCAGCAGCTTGGCCAGGGAGAGCTCCTACGAGCAGTACTTC. Encoded protein: CASSLARESSYEQYF.